These T cell receptor beta chains were read from a single sample in a study of blood T cell repertoires in COVID-19. Assay used: immunoSEQ multiplex PCR; TCRdb lists only in-frame clones, some missing. The sample lists just under 350,000 clones, 83% occurring once. The sequenced material came from peripheral blood. Receptor source: a man aged 25-40 years with active or convalescent COVID-19. Each CDR3 is given with its conserved first and last residue. D genes are given only for firm matches. Clone size is stated in some rows and not others, as once, few, many or a class when expanded.

>16|TRBJ1-5|TRBD1|TRBV15|-
TGTGCCACCAGCAGGGCCAGGGGGCTAAGCAATCAGCCCCAGCATTTT
CATSRARGLSNQPQHF
>13|TRBJ1-2|TRBD1|TRBV6-6|few
TGTGCCAGCAGGGAGGGGGCAGTCTATGGCTACACCTTC
CASREGAVYGYTF
>15|TRBJ2-7|TRBD1|TRBV6-6|-
TGTGCCAGCAGTTACAACGGACAGGGGACCTACGAGCAGTACTTC
CASSYNGQGTYEQYF
>13|TRBJ2-7|-|TRBV28|-
TGTGCCAGCACCCCAGGGCCTAACTACGAGCAGTACTTC
CASTPGPNYEQYF
>15|TRBJ1-6|-|TRBV19|-
TGTGCCAGTAGTCGTGTGGGAGGGGATAATTCACCCCTCCACTTT
CASSRVGGDNSPLHF
>14|TRBJ1-1|TRBD1|TRBV7-2|-
TGTGCCAGCAGCTTGGGACAGGAGAACACTGAAGCTTTCTTT
CASSLGQENTEAFF
>13|TRBJ1-1|-|TRBV7-3|-
TGTGCCAGCAGCTCCTTCTTGAACACTGAAGCTTTCTTT
CASSSFLNTEAFF
>15|TRBJ2-1|-|TRBV2|-
TGTGCCAGCGCCCCCCCGGGGGAGCGCCTCAATGAGCAGTTCTTC
CASAPPGERLNEQFF
>14|TRBJ2-7|TRBD1|TRBV29-1|-
TGCAGCGTAACCGGACAGGGCGTCGCCTACGAGCAGTACTTC
CSVTGQGVAYEQYF
>15|TRBJ1-1|-|TRBV9|-
TGTGCCAGCAGCGCTTCCCCGCGACGGGGCACTGAAGCTTTCTTT
CASSASPRRGTEAFF
>15|TRBJ1-3|-|TRBV28|-
TGTGCCAGCAGTTTCGGACATTACTCTGGAAACACCATATATTTT
CASSFGHYSGNTIYF
>17|TRBJ1-1|TRBD1|TRBV28|-
TGTGCCAGCAGTTTACGACAGGGGAGGGTCTTGAACACTGAAGCTTTCTTT
CASSLRQGRVLNTEAFF
>15|TRBJ1-4|TRBD1|TRBV28|-
TGTGCCAGCAGTTTGATGGGACAGACTAATGAAAAACTGTTTTTT
CASSLMGQTNEKLFF
>15|TRBJ2-3|TRBD1|TRBV5-1|many
TGCGCCAGCAGCTTGGAGACAGGGGGCGGAATAGCGCAGTATTTT
CASSLETGGGIAQYF
>17|TRBJ1-4|-|TRBV4-2|few
TGTGCCAGCAGCCAAGAAGGGAGCCTCGTGACTAATGAAAAACTGTTTTTT
CASSQEGSLVTNEKLFF
>13|TRBJ1-5|-|TRBV7-2|-
TGTGCCAGCAGCTTAGAGCGCGGTCAGCCCCAGCATTTT
CASSLERGQPQHF
>19|TRBJ2-2|TRBD1|TRBV10-3|-
TGTGCCATCAGTGGACCCCGGGACAGGATAATTTCGAACACCGGGGAGCTGTTTTTT
CAISGPRDRIISNTGELFF
>13|TRBJ2-1|-|TRBV7-2|-
TGTGCCAGCAGCTCGGTCCAGAGGAGTGAGCAGTTCTTC
CASSSVQRSEQFF
>17|TRBJ1-2|TRBD1|TRBV4-2|-
TGTGCCAGCAGCCCGCACCCGGGACAGGGGGCGAGCTATGGCTACACCTTC
CASSPHPGQGASYGYTF
>11|TRBJ1-2|-|TRBV3-1/TRBV3-2|once
TGTGCCAGCAGCCGCAGTGGTGGCTACACCTTC
CASSRSGGYTF
>15|TRBJ2-3|TRBD2|TRBV19|-
TGTGCCAGTAGTATGACTAGCGGGAGGCCAGATACGCAGTATTTT
CASSMTSGRPDTQYF
>14|TRBJ1-1|-|TRBV15|-
TGTGCCACCACAACGGGGGGATCGTGGACTGAAGCTTTCTTT
CATTTGGSWTEAFF
>16|TRBJ2-1|-|TRBV11-3|-
TGTGCCAGCAGCCTCGTACTGGGTAGGGGGACCAATGAGCAGTTCTTC
CASSLVLGRGTNEQFF
>14|TRBJ2-2|TRBD1|TRBV5-1|-
TGCGCCAGTACTCGACAGGGAATGTCCGGGGAGCTGTTTTTT
CASTRQGMSGELFF
>13|TRBJ1-1|-|TRBV29-1|-
TGCAGCGTTGTCGGGGGGGGGCGCGCTGAAGCTTTCTTT
CSVVGGGRAEAFF
>16|TRBJ2-5|TRBD2|TRBV11-3|-
TGTGCCAGCAGCCAAGGGACTAGCGGGGAACAAGAGACCCAGTACTTC
CASSQGTSGEQETQYF
>14|TRBJ2-3|TRBD1|TRBV2|-
TGTGCCAGCAGCCGGGACAGGGCCCCAGATACGCAGTATTTT
CASSRDRAPDTQYF
>14|TRBJ2-3|-|TRBV7-9|-
TGTGCCAGCAGCTTAGGGGGCCTCCTAGCGATGCAGTATTTT
CASSLGGLLAMQYF
>13|TRBJ1-1|-|TRBV5-1|-
TGCGCCAGCAGCGCCCGAGAGAGCACTGAAGCTTTCTTT
CASSARESTEAFF
>15|TRBJ2-7|-|TRBV14|once
TGTGCCAGCAGCCAAGGACCAGGGGTGACCTACGAGCAGTACTTC
CASSQGPGVTYEQYF
>15|TRBJ2-7|TRBD1|TRBV28|-
TGTGCCAGCAGTTTAAACGCCAGGGGGCTGGAGGAGCAGTACTTC
CASSLNARGLEEQYF
>17|TRBJ2-5|-|TRBV24-1|-
TGTGCCACCAGTGAGCCTACCGGGACAAGGGACCAAGAGACCCAGTACTTC
CATSEPTGTRDQETQYF
>13|TRBJ2-5|TRBD2|TRBV6-5|-
TGTGCCAGCAGGCGGGGGATCCAAGAGACCCAGTACTTC
CASRRGIQETQYF
>18|TRBJ2-2|TRBD2|TRBV18|-
TGTGCCAGCTCACCGCAGGCGGGAGGGCGGTATGCCCCCGGGGAGCTGTTTTTT
CASSPQAGGRYAPGELFF
>14|TRBJ2-3|-|TRBV11-3|-
TGTGCCAGCAGCTTGACAGCTAGCACAGATACGCAGTATTTT
CASSLTASTDTQYF
>11|TRBJ1-1|-|TRBV12-3/TRBV12-4|-
TGTGCCAGCGAGAGGGCGCGAGAAGCTTTCTTT
CASERAREAFF
>15|TRBJ1-1|-|TRBV5-1|-
TGCGCCAGCAGACCCTTACAGGAATGGAACACTGAAGCTTTCTTT
CASRPLQEWNTEAFF
>15|TRBJ1-1|TRBD1|TRBV5-1|-
TGCGCCAGCAGCCTAACCGGGACAGTGAACACTGAAGCTTTCTTT
CASSLTGTVNTEAFF
>15|TRBJ2-1|-|TRBV18|-
TGTGCCAGCTCACCAACTCGGGGAGGACCCAATGAGCAGTTCTTC
CASSPTRGGPNEQFF
>13|TRBJ1-2|-|TRBV11-3|once
TGTGCCAGCAGCCCGGACAGAGACTATGGCTACACCTTC
CASSPDRDYGYTF
>13|TRBJ1-2|-|TRBV15|once
TGTGCCACCAGCAGAGGACAGAACTATGGCTACACCTTC
CATSRGQNYGYTF
>15|TRBJ2-5|-|TRBV7-3|once
TGTGCCAGCAGCTTAGGGGGGGGGCGGCAAGAGACCCAGTACTTC
CASSLGGGRQETQYF
>12|TRBJ2-7|-|TRBV10-3|-
TGTGCCATCAGCAGTGACAAGGGGGAGCAGTACTTC
CAISSDKGEQYF
>17|TRBJ2-1|-|TRBV4-1|-
TGCGCCAGCAGCCAAGATACAGGACTACGTTCTTACAATGAGCAGTTCTTC
CASSQDTGLRSYNEQFF
>16|TRBJ1-4|TRBD1|TRBV7-2|-
TGTGCCAGCAGCGTCAGCCTAGGGACAGGGGATGAAAAACTGTTTTTT
CASSVSLGTGDEKLFF
>13|TRBJ1-2|TRBD1|TRBV2|few
TGTGCCAGCATAGGGACAGGGATAGATGGCTACACCTTC
CASIGTGIDGYTF